This T cell receptor beta chain was found in a study of blood T cell repertoires in COVID-19. The wider study: Sources were T cells, B-cell-depleted T cells, or PBMCs; the material itself was cDNA or gDNA.

The CDR3 consists of 15 residues. The junction had 11 bases not matched to a gene; V was cut back by 5 bases and J by 8 bases. Germline CDR1 is MDHEN and CDR2 is SYDVKM. The assay was immunoSEQ multiplex PCR, and TCRdb's table has in-frame clones only and misses some. The sample has some 130,000 clones, around 80% seen once; the top ten hold roughly 5.6%. This clone came up a few times. Participants came from under 30 US areas, aged about 18 to 100 years. Categorization into cohorts depended on clinical history that participants reported. The origin of this receptor is a woman aged 45-59 years who had recovered from COVID-19. Sequencing input: PBMCs or T cells enriched from blood (not recorded which). The V gene is TRBV28, the J gene TRBJ1-1; TRBD1 matches 10 bases. The CDR3 DNA follows: TGTGCCAGCAGTCTCTCGACAGGGGGCTTCTCGGAAGCTTTCTTT. This codes for CASSLSTGGFSEAFF. The full variable domain, in which reference TRBV28 and TRBJ1-1 provide the parts outside the CDR3, is DVKVTQSSRYLVKRTGEKVFLECVQDMDHENMFWYRQDPGLGLRLIYFSYDVKMKEKGDIPEGYSVSREKKERFSLILESASTNQTSMYLCASSLSTGGFSEAFFGQGTRLTVV.